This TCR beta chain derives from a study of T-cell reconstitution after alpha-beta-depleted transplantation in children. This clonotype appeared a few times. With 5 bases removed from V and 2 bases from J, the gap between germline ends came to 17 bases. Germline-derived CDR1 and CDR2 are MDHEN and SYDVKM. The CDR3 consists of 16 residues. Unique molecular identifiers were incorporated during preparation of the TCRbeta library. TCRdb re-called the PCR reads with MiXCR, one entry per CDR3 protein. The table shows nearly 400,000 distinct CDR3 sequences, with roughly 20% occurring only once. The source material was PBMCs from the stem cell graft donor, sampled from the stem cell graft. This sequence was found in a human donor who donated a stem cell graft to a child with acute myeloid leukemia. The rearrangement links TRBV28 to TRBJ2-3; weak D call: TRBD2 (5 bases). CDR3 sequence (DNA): TGTGCCAGCAGTCAGGCGGGTCACACCATCACAGATACGCAGTATTTT. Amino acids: CASSQAGHTITDTQYF.